The 22 T cell receptor beta chains given below trace back to one sample, sequenced in a study of spatial heterogeneity in lung cancer. From the 5' RACE reads, TCRdb called clonotypes with MiXCR, one entry per CDR3 protein. Here the sample spans roughly 70,000 distinct CDR3 sequences, less than 15% being singletons. The time point is: sample taken at primary tumor resection. Extraction of whole RNA from tumor, nontumor lung or frozen PBMC preceded unsorted sequencing. Sequences were derived from PBMCs, sampled at surgery. These receptors all come from a male donor with early-stage non-small cell lung cancer.

In this sample, this clonotype turned up a few times. The V call is TRBV27, the J call TRBJ1-2; a possible D gene is TRBD1 (5 bases). This CDR3 region has 13 residues. V lost 6 bases, J lost 4 bases, and 12 bases lay in between. Looked up from germline, CDR1 is MNHEY and CDR2 is SMNVEV (reference sequence). CDR3 in amino acids: CASSVARGYGYTF. The CDR3 bases are TGTGCCAGCAGCGTTGCGAGGGGCTATGGCTACACCTTC.

This clonotype was seen ten or more times. The chain combines TRBV6-6 with TRBJ2-3; perhaps TRBD1 as D (6 bases). Germline V gene lookup returns CDR1 MNHNY and CDR2 SVGAGI (reference sequence). The V end lost 5 bases, the J end lost 6 bases, and 18 bases lay between the germline ends. This CDR3 region has 15 residues. CDR3 protein: CASSDGQPLSDTQYF. Written as DNA, the CDR3 is TGTGCCAGCAGTGACGGACAGCCGCTAAGTGATACGCAGTATTTT.

The chain is built from TRBV5-1 and TRBJ2-1; the match to TRBD2 covers 8 bases. J gave up 6 bases and V 4 bases, and 3 bases lay outside the gene matches. Germline-derived CDR1 and CDR2 are SGHRS and YFSETQ. This CDR3 spans 13 amino acids. CDR3 sequence: CASSRSGSNEQFF. Here the CDR3 DNA reads TGCGCCAGCAGCCGAAGCGGGAGCAATGAGCAGTTCTTC.

The table lists this clonotype with many counts. The chain couples TRBV5-1 to TRBJ2-1, with TRBD2 identical over 11 bases. The trim removed 1 base at V and 7 bases at J, leaving 1 base unmatched. The germline CDR1 and CDR2 sequences are SGHRS and YFSETQ. This CDR3 region has 14 residues. The CDR3: CASSLTSGRNEQFF. The CDR3 nucleotides read TGCGCCAGCAGCTTGACTAGCGGGAGAAATGAGCAGTTCTTC. The full variable domain, rest sourced from reference TRBV5-1 and TRBJ2-1, is KAGVTQTPRYLIKTRGQQVTLSCSPISGHRSVSWYQQTPGQGLQFLFEYFSETQRNKGNFPGRFSGRQFSNSRSEMNVSTLELGDSALYLCASSLTSGRNEQFFGPGTRLTVL.

This clonotype was observed at least ten times. The chain links TRBV10-3 to TRBJ2-7; the D is unclear. CDR3 length: 12 amino acids. V was cut by 2 bases and J by 4 bases, with 6 bases left in between. Germline assignment: CDR1 ENHRY and CDR2 SYGVKD. This chain's CDR3 is CAISEEFYEQYF. DNA of the CDR3: TGTGCCATCAGTGAGGAGTTTTACGAGCAGTACTTC.

This clonotype has only a few counts. The V and J genes are TRBV20-1 and TRBJ2-6; D remains ambiguous. The germline V gene has CDR1 DFQATT and CDR2 SNEGSKA (reference sequence). This CDR3 is built from 13 residues. Trimming removed 5 bases at V and 1 base at J, with 6 bases between. CDR3 coding DNA: TGCAGTGCTGAGGAGTCTGGGGCCAACGTCCTGACTTTC. As protein: CSAEESGANVLTF.

This clonotype came up many times. The chain employs TRBV29-1 and TRBJ1-5; D is perhaps TRBD1 (5 bases). V dropped 6 bases and J dropped 1 base, with 10 bases sitting between them. This CDR3 has 13 residues. Germline V lookup: CDR1 SQVTM, CDR2 ANQGSEA. This chain's CDR3 is CSVQGSSNQPQHF. Here the CDR3 DNA reads TGCAGCGTGCAGGGTTCCAGCAATCAGCCCCAGCATTTT.

This chain joins TRBV2 and TRBJ2-3; D unclear. Trimming cost V 3 bases and J 4 bases, with 11 bases left between them. CDR3 length: 14 residues. The germline gives CDR1 SNHLY, CDR2 FYNNEI. As DNA, the CDR3 is TGTGCCAGCAGTGACGCTAGTGGCGCAGATACGCAGTATTTT. It yields the protein CASSDASGADTQYF.

The table lists this clonotype with many counts. V and J are TRBV7-6 and TRBJ2-3; D is uncertain. Between the trimmed V and J ends, which lost 1 base and 1 base, there was a span of 15 bases. The CDR3 spans 17 residues. Germline lookup yields CDR1 SGHVS and CDR2 FNYEAQ. In DNA form, the CDR3 reads TGTGCCAGCAGCTTAGATCCCCAGAGTTTCCGCACAGATACGCAGTATTTT. Translation: CASSLDPQSFRTDTQYF. The variable domain in full, with the rest retrieved from reference TRBV7-6 and TRBJ2-3, is GAGVSQSPRYKVTKRGQDVALRCDPISGHVSLYWYRQALGQGPEFLTYFNYEAQQDKSGLPNDRFSAERPEGSISTLTIQRTEQRDSAMYRCASSLDPQSFRTDTQYFGPGTRLTVL.

This clonotype was seen only a few times. The chain couples TRBV19 to TRBJ1-4; tentative D call: TRBD1 (5 bases). Trimming left V 4 bases short and J 6 bases short, with 12 bases between. The CDR3 totals 14 residues. CDR1 is LNHDA and CDR2 is SQIVND in the germline V gene (reference sequence). The CDR3 bases are TGTGCCAGTAGTACGGGACGGAGGGATGAAAAACTGTTTTTT. Its protein product is CASSTGRRDEKLFF.

In this sample, this clonotype turned up once. A much larger clone lies one base from this, so it may be a read error. The genes are TRBV4-1 and TRBJ1-1; tentative D call: TRBD1 (5 bases). From germline, CDR1 is MGHRA and CDR2 YSYEKL. CDR3 length equals 14 residues. The CDR3 spells CASSQAGGGTETFF. DNA for the CDR3: TGCGCCAGCAGCCAAGCTGGGGGTGGCACTGAAACTTTCTTT.

This clonotype was found a few times. This sequence joins TRBV23-1 and TRBJ1-4; D remains unclear. TRBV23-1 is recorded as an ORF, its role being uncertain. V lost 3 bases and J lost 0, with 8 bases in between. CDR3 length: 15 residues. CDR3 amino acids: CASSHGDATNEKLFF. CDR3 DNA: TGCGCCAGCAGTCATGGGGATGCAACTAATGAAAAACTGTTTTTT.

In its sample, this clonotype was seen a few times. V gene TRBV27 combines with J gene TRBJ1-1, with a possible D match to TRBD1 (5 bases). V was trimmed by 2 bases and J by 8 bases, leaving 12 bases between them. The length of the CDR3 is 13 residues. Germline V lookup: CDR1 MNHEY, CDR2 SMNVEV (reference sequence). The CDR3 protein is CASSLRGTEEAFF. Written as DNA, the CDR3 is TGTGCCAGCAGTTTACGGGGGACCGAAGAAGCTTTCTTT.

This clonotype was recorded at least ten times. The chain uses TRBV4-3 and TRBJ2-2, with 7 nucleotides matching TRBD2. The CDR3 spans 20 residues. With V trimmed by 4 bases and J by 5 bases, 22 bases remained unmatched. In germline, CDR1 is LGHNA, CDR2 YSLEER. This CDR3 reads CASSLYLIGQAGTGTGELFF. CDR3 nucleotide sequence: TGCGCCAGCAGCCTATATCTGATTGGGCAAGCGGGAACGGGAACCGGGGAGCTGTTTTTT.

This clonotype was seen a handful of times. The chain employs TRBV6-1 and TRBJ2-1, with D uncertain. Trimming stripped 6 bases from V and 8 bases from J, with 17 bases between. This CDR3 comprises 14 residues. Germline lookup yields CDR1 MNHNS and CDR2 SASEGT. The CDR3 region has the DNA TGTGCCAGCAGCCCTTATATGTTGGGGTATGAGCAGTTCTTC. Translation: CASSPYMLGYEQFF.

The chain links TRBV7-2 to TRBJ2-5, with unresolved D. Germline assignment: CDR1 SGHTA and CDR2 FQGNSA. The CDR3 runs 13 residues. V lost 1 base to trimming and J lost 2 bases, with 5 bases between them. The chain's CDR3 is CASSLEIQETQYF. Written as DNA, the CDR3 is TGTGCCAGCAGCTTAGAGATACAAGAGACCCAGTACTTC.

This clonotype has a count of ten or more. This chain links TRBV27 with TRBJ1-5; the D gene is possibly TRBD1 (6 bases). Germline V gene data show CDR1 as MNHEY and CDR2 as SMNVEV (reference sequence). The CDR3 has 15 amino acids. V lost 8 bases to trimming and J lost 0 bases, with 14 bases between them. The DNA for the CDR3 is TGTGCCAGCGGGGGGGGGCCCAATAGCAATCAGCCCCAGCATTTT. It yields the protein CASGGGPNSNQPQHF.

This clonotype was seen only a few times. The gene calls are TRBV29-1 and TRBJ1-1; D is perhaps TRBD1 (5 bases). V lost 6 bases and J lost 5, with 13 bases in between. The CDR3 spans 12 residues. Germline V gene data show CDR1 as SQVTM and CDR2 as ANQGSEA. The CDR3 loop reads CSVRTRETEAFF. CDR3 coding DNA: TGCAGCGTCCGGACACGAGAAACTGAAGCTTTCTTT.

The rearrangement uses TRBV4-1 and TRBJ1-1, with 7 bases lining up with TRBD1. The CDR3 extends over 14 amino acids. Trimming at V came to 4 bases and at J to 2 bases, leaving 4 bases not matched to a gene. Per germline, CDR1 MGHRA and CDR2 YSYEKL. The CDR3 nucleotides are TGCGCCAGCAGCCGGGGGACAGCTAACACTGAAGCTTTCTTT. As protein: CASSRGTANTEAFF.

The V and J genes are TRBV7-9 and TRBJ1-5; D possibly corresponds to TRBD1 (6 bases). V was clipped by 5 bases and J by 6 bases, with 14 bases between them. The germline gives CDR1 SEHNR, CDR2 FQNEAQ (reference sequence). The CDR3 has 14 amino acids. Written as DNA, the CDR3 is TGTGCCAGCAGCCCTCACAGGGAAATTCAGCCCCAGCATTTT. Encoded protein: CASSPHREIQPQHF.

The table lists this clonotype with many counts. V usage is TRBV29-1 and J usage is TRBJ1-1, with D unresolved. Germline V CDR1 and CDR2: SQVTM, ANQGSEA. The CDR3 spans 12 residues. The V gene lost 4 bases and the J gene lost 8 bases, with 14 bases spanning the gap. Here the CDR3 reads CSVVFLAQEAFF. In DNA form, the CDR3 reads TGCAGCGTTGTTTTCTTAGCCCAAGAAGCTTTCTTT.

This clonotype came up a few times. V gene TRBV6-5 combines with J gene TRBJ2-1; D gene unclear. The length of the CDR3 is 14 residues. Between the trimmed V and J ends, which lost 6 bases and 5 bases, there was a span of 14 bases. Germline V gene lookup returns CDR1 MNHEY and CDR2 SVGAGI. The CDR3 spells CASSRRMQNNEQFF. The CDR3 DNA reads TGTGCCAGCAGCCGCAGGATGCAGAACAATGAGCAGTTCTTC.